This is a list of T cell receptor beta chains from one sample in a study of shared clonotypes between healthy human individuals. The data were produced by immunoSEQ multiplex PCR, yet TCRdb's version contains in-frame clones alone and is incomplete. The repertoire holds about 1 million clones, with around 74% as singletons. Specimen: memory CD4+ T cells sorted from blood. The receptors were sampled from a man between 18 and 35 years old in good health. Each CDR3 is given with its conserved first and last residue. D genes are given only for firm matches. A clone size is listed for some rows: how often the clone was seen (once, few, many), or a class if it is expanded.

J gene	clone size	V gene	D gene	CDR3 protein	CDR3 DNA
TRBJ2-1	few	TRBV20-1	NA	CSARISEQFF	TGCAGTGCTAGAATCAGTGAGCAGTTCTTC
TRBJ1-6	NA	TRBV18	TRBD1	CASSPGQYNSPLHF	TGTGCCAGCTCACCGGGACAGTATAATTCACCCCTCCACTTT
TRBJ2-6	NA	TRBV2	NA	CASSGSSGANVLTF	TGTGCCAGCAGTGGTTCTTCTGGGGCCAACGTCCTGACTTTC
TRBJ1-1	NA	TRBV6-1	NA	CASSEMGLAFF	TGTGCCAGCAGTGAAATGGGGTTGGCTTTCTTT
TRBJ2-7	NA	TRBV5-1	NA	CASSGGQNYEQYF	TGCGCCAGCAGCGGGGGACAAAACTACGAGCAGTACTTC
TRBJ1-2	few	TRBV5-6	NA	CASSLPGQAYGYTF	TGTGCCAGCAGCTTACCAGGGCAAGCTTATGGCTACACCTTC
TRBJ1-2	NA	TRBV2	NA	CASSEVGPNYGYTF	TGTGCCAGCAGTGAAGTAGGGCCCAACTATGGCTACACCTTC
TRBJ2-5	NA	TRBV7-2	NA	CASSLLSRFSETQYF	TGTGCCAGCAGCTTATTGTCCAGGTTCTCGGAGACCCAGTACTTC
TRBJ2-5	NA	TRBV5-1	NA	CASSLGTIGETQYF	TGCGCCAGCAGCTTGGGGACTATCGGAGAGACCCAGTACTTC
TRBJ1-1	NA	TRBV18	NA	CASSPPQGIGTEAFF	TGTGCCAGCTCACCACCTCAGGGCATAGGCACTGAAGCTTTCTTT
TRBJ1-2	NA	TRBV6-5	TRBD1	CASSPGTGGHGYTF	TGTGCCAGCAGCCCAGGGACAGGGGGCCATGGCTACACCTTC
TRBJ1-5	NA	TRBV7-9	NA	CASSLGQPNQPQHF	TGTGCCAGCAGCTTGGGGCAGCCTAATCAGCCCCAGCATTTT
TRBJ1-5	NA	TRBV19	NA	CASSIGLVSQGQPQHF	TGTGCCAGTAGTATAGGGCTCGTGAGTCAGGGTCAGCCCCAGCATTTT
TRBJ2-7	NA	TRBV14	TRBD1	CASSPYRDRVHEQYF	TGTGCCAGCAGCCCCTACCGGGACAGGGTACACGAGCAGTACTTC
TRBJ2-7	once	TRBV11-2	TRBD2	CASSRGRRRGAPGGYEQYF	TGTGCCAGCAGCCGTGGGCGGCGGCGGGGGGCCCCGGGGGGCTACGAGCAGTACTTC